This TCR beta chain was sequenced in a study of beta chain features in type 1 diabetes. Study-wide points: VDJ junctions from type 1 diabetes patients carried fewer insertions and larger deletions. Shorter TCRB CDR3s, moderately but significantly so, marked every one of the four CD4+ subsets in Type 1 diabetes patients. PCR, the amplification step, might favor shorter templates, equally in patients and controls.

This clone was detected a few times. Its antigen is unknown. Expressed TCRB transcripts were sequenced because the isolated RNA had all been reverse transcribed beforehand. TCRdb keeps only in-frame clones here, not all; method: immunoSEQ multiplex PCR. The sample shows 600,000 or so clones, 9.5% to 15% of them seen only once. The CDR3 has 15 residues. Trimming cost V 2 bases and J 7 bases, with 17 bases left between them. Germline loops: CDR1 SGHTA, CDR2 FQGNSA. The rearrangement uses TRBV7-2 and TRBJ1-2; tentatively, D is TRBD1 (5 bases). Sequencing used naive CD4+ T cells from blood. This receptor was identified in a man aged 25 to 40 with type 1 diabetes. This CDR3 reads CASSLPTAGRGGYTF. As DNA, the CDR3 is TGTGCCAGCAGCTTACCGACTGCAGGGCGGGGTGGCTACACCTTC.